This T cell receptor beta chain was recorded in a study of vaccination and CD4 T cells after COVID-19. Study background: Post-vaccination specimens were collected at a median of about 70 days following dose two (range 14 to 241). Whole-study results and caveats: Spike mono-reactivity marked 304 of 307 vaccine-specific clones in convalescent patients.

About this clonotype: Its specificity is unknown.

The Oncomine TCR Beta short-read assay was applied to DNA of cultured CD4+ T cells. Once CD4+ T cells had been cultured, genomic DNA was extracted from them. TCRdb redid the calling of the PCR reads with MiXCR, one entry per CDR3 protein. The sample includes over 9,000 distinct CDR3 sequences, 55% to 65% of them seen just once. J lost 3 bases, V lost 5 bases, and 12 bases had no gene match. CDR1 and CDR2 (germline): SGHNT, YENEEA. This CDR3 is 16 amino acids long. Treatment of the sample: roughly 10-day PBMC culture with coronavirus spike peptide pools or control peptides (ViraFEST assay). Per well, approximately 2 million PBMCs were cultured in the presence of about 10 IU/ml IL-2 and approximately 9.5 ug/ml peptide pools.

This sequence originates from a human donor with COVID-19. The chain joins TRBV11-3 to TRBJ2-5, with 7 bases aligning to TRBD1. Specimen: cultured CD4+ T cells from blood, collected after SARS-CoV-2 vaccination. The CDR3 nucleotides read TGTGCCAGCAGCACTCACGGGACAGCGAGTGAAGAGACCCAGTACTTC. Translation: CASSTHGTASEETQYF.